The 7 T cell receptor beta chains presented below share a single source sample, sequenced in a study of T cell changes during pregnancy in multiple sclerosis. The table came from immunoSEQ multiplex PCR; TCRdb's copy has only in-frame clones and leaves some out. The sample holds about 49,000 clones; approximately 95% are singletons and the top ten take 5.5% to 6%. Material: CD8+ T cells from peripheral blood mononuclear cells, obtained in the first trimester of pregnancy. The receptor set was obtained from a female donor with multiple sclerosis, enrolled in a pregnancy study.

This chain connects TRBV11-1 to TRBJ2-7; maybe TRBD2 (6 bases). Germline-derived CDR1 and CDR2 are SGHAT and FQDESV (reference sequence). V gave up 4 bases and J gave up 1 base, with 14 bases separating them. The CDR3 sequence is 15 residues long. The chain's CDR3 is CASSSQIAVSYEQYF. The CDR3 DNA reads TGTGCCAGCAGCTCCCAGATAGCGGTATCCTACGAGCAGTACTTC. Variable domain in full (rest from reference TRBV11-1 and TRBJ2-7): EAEVAQSPRYKITEKSQAVAFWCDPISGHATLYWYRQILGQGPELLVQFQDESVVDDSQLPKDRFSAERLKGVDSTLKIQPAELGDSAMYLCASSSQIAVSYEQYFGPGTRLTVT.

The V and J genes are TRBV6-5 and TRBJ2-5, with a possible D match to TRBD1 (6 bases). The CDR3 is 13 residues long. The germline gives CDR1 MNHEY, CDR2 SVGAGI. V lost 2 bases and J lost 5, with 9 bases in between. The CDR3, as DNA: TGTGCCAGCAGTTACGGGGGCGGGGAGACCCAGTACTTC. It codes for CASSYGGGETQYF.

The chain recombines TRBV27 with TRBJ1-1; 8 bases map to TRBD1. The CDR3 is made up of 13 amino acids. V lost 4 bases to trimming and J lost 10 bases; unmatched junction nucleotides: 8. In germline, CDR1 is MNHEY, CDR2 SMNVEV (reference sequence). Written as DNA, the CDR3 is TGTGCCAGCAGTTCGAGACAGGGGAGGGTAGCTTTCTTT. Amino acids: CASSSRQGRVAFF.

The gene calls are TRBV6-5 and TRBJ2-3, with D uncertain. This CDR3 contains 12 residues. The V end was cut by 5 bases, the J end by 2 bases, with 5 bases between. Germline-derived CDR1 and CDR2 are MNHEY and SVGAGI. CDR3 coding DNA: TGTGCCAGCAGTCAGGACACAGATACGCAGTATTTT. It codes for CASSQDTDTQYF.

This clone appeared a single time. The J gene is TRBJ1-5, the V gene TRBV10-3, with TRBD1 as a possible D gene (6 bases). CDR3 length: 15 amino acids. Germline lookup yields CDR1 ENHRY and CDR2 SYGVKD. V lost 7 bases to trimming and J lost 1 base, with 14 bases between them. In DNA form, the CDR3 reads TGTGCCATCATAAAGGGGACACCAAGCAATCAGCCCCAGCATTTT. Its translation is CAIIKGTPSNQPQHF.

The gene calls are TRBV15 and TRBJ1-5; D not resolved. The V gene lost 0 bases and the J gene lost 0 bases, with 18 bases spanning the gap. The CDR3 spans 19 residues. CDR1 is LNHNV, CDR2 YYDKDF, per germline (reference sequence). The CDR3 DNA reads as TGTGCCACCAGCAGAGAAGAAGGACCTAGCACATATAGCAATCAGCCCCAGCATTTT. It yields the protein CATSREEGPSTYSNQPQHF.

The chain is built from TRBV9 and TRBJ2-5; 10 nucleotides match TRBD2. This CDR3 comprises 15 residues. The germline gives CDR1 SGDLS, CDR2 YYNGEE. J was trimmed by 3 bases and V by 4 bases; bases with no gene match: 6. The CDR3 sequence: CASSSSGRPKETQYF. CDR3 nucleotides: TGTGCCAGCAGCAGTAGCGGGAGGCCGAAAGAGACCCAGTACTTC.